One sample yielded the 12 T cell receptor beta chains listed below, sequenced in a study of T-cell reconstitution after alpha-beta-depleted transplantation in children. Unique molecular identifiers were used in preparing the TCRbeta library. TCRdb recomputed calls from the PCR reads with MiXCR, one row per CDR3 protein. This sample carries 600,000 to 800,000 distinct CDR3 sequences, about an eighth of them seen once, and the ten largest clones take around 0.76%. This specimen was PBMCs, taken before TCRalphabeta/CD19-depleted stem cell transplant. The receptor set was obtained from a girl aged 2-9 years with congenital amegakaryocytic thrombocytopenia, due to receive a stem cell transplant.

This clonotype has only a few counts. The V call is TRBV20-1, the J call TRBJ2-3; tentative D call: TRBD1 (5 bases). Germline V gene data show CDR1 as DFQATT and CDR2 as SNEGSKA (reference sequence). The ends were cut back, 1 base at V and 0 bases at J, with 14 bases in the middle. CDR3 length: 16 residues. CDR3 loop: CSARGWTLLSTDTQYF. In nucleotides, the CDR3 is TGCAGTGCTAGAGGGTGGACACTTCTTAGCACAGATACGCAGTATTTT.

There are many counts of this clonotype. The chain is built from TRBV5-4 and TRBJ2-3, with D possibly called TRBD1 or TRBD2 (5 bases each). The CDR3 has 15 residues. Trimming removed 4 bases at V and 7 bases at J, with 19 bases between. Germline V gene sequence: CDR1 SGHNT, CDR2 YYREEE (reference sequence). The CDR3 coding sequence is TGTGCCAGCAGCAGGGCAGAAACCGGGGCGCATACGCAGTATTTT. Protein: CASSRAETGAHTQYF.

The chain has TRBV20-1 and TRBJ2-7; D assignment may be TRBD1 or TRBD2 (5 bases each). This CDR3 region has 14 residues. Trimming took 0 bases from V and 2 from J, leaving 11 bases between them. Germline lookup yields CDR1 DFQATT and CDR2 SNEGSKA (reference sequence). The CDR3 spells CSARERDGTYEQYF. CDR3 bases: TGCAGTGCTAGAGAGAGGGACGGCACCTACGAGCAGTACTTC.

This clonotype showed up many times. This chain links TRBV12-3 or TRBV12-4 with TRBJ2-2, with 8 bases lining up with TRBD1. V trimming: 3 bases; J trimming: 1 base; junction bases outside the gene matches: 10. The CDR3 has 18 residues. The CDR3 spells CASSFVGIGTGNTGELFF. The CDR3 DNA is TGTGCCAGCAGTTTTGTGGGCATTGGGACAGGGAACACCGGGGAGCTGTTTTTT.

This clonotype occurred many times. This chain connects TRBV20-1 to TRBJ2-7, with 12 bases aligning to TRBD1. The ends lost 0 bases at V and 5 bases at J; junction bases unmatched: 2. Germline loops: CDR1 DFQATT, CDR2 SNEGSKA (reference sequence). The CDR3 extends over 14 amino acids. The CDR3, as DNA: TGCAGTGCTAGAGAGGGGACAGGGGGCGACGAGCAGTACTTC. Its protein product is CSAREGTGGDEQYF.

This clonotype was picked up many times. The chain links TRBV11-2 to TRBJ2-3, with D possibly TRBD2 on 6 matching bases. CDR3 length: 15 residues. The V gene lost 3 bases and the J gene lost 2 bases, with 12 bases spanning the gap. Germline assignment: CDR1 SGHAT and CDR2 FQNNGV. The CDR3 nucleotides are TGTGCCAGCAGCTTGCTTAGCGGAAACACAGATACGCAGTATTTT. It translates to CASSLLSGNTDTQYF.

This clonotype was seen only a few times. The J gene is TRBJ2-2, the V gene TRBV3-1; TRBD1 is a possible D gene (6 bases). V lost 2 bases and J lost 2, with 9 bases in between. The CDR3 is 15 residues long. CDR1 is LGHDT, CDR2 YNNKEL, per germline (reference sequence). CDR3 nucleotide sequence: TGTGCCAGCAGCCAACAGGGGCAAAACACCGGGGAGCTGTTTTTT. This codes for CASSQQGQNTGELFF.

The chain employs TRBV5-1 and TRBJ2-5, with 7 bases lining up with TRBD2. This CDR3 region has 16 residues. The trim removed 0 bases at V and 2 bases at J, leaving 7 bases unmatched. Germline V gene sequence: CDR1 SGHRS, CDR2 YFSETQ. The CDR3 here is CASSLASGGSQETQYF. The CDR3 nucleotides read TGCGCCAGCAGCTTGGCATCGGGAGGCTCTCAAGAGACCCAGTACTTC. Full variable domain (rest looked up from reference TRBV5-1 and TRBJ2-5): KAGVTQTPRYLIKTRGQQVTLSCSPISGHRSVSWYQQTPGQGLQFLFEYFSETQRNKGNFPGRFSGRQFSNSRSEMNVSTLELGDSALYLCASSLASGGSQETQYFGPGTRLLVL.

This clonotype was counted many times. V and J are TRBV6-5 and TRBJ1-4; D call uncertain. This CDR3 is built from 14 residues. Trimming left V 2 bases short and J 5 bases short, with 9 bases between. Per germline, CDR1 MNHEY and CDR2 SVGAGI. The DNA for the CDR3 is TGTGCCAGCAGTTACGTGGCGGGAAATGAAAAACTGTTTTTT. Its protein is CASSYVAGNEKLFF.

The chain couples TRBV11-2 to TRBJ2-3; D is possibly TRBD2 (5 bases). The CDR3 covers 16 residues. CDR1 and CDR2 from the germline V gene are SGHAT and FQNNGV. The V end was cut by 0 bases, the J end by 0 bases, with 10 bases between. The DNA of the CDR3 is TGTGCCAGCAGCTTAGAACGGGGTACTAGCACAGATACGCAGTATTTT. Protein sequence: CASSLERGTSTDTQYF.

The chain carries TRBV7-8 and TRBJ2-3; TRBD1 might be the D (6 bases). From germline, CDR1 is SGHVS and CDR2 FQNEAQ. The length of the CDR3 is 18 residues. Trimming removed 4 bases at V and 1 base at J, with 21 bases between. The CDR3 sequence is CASSSNRVPSRGTDTQYF. CDR3 sequence (DNA): TGTGCCAGCAGCTCCAACAGGGTCCCATCCCGCGGCACAGATACGCAGTATTTT.

The chain employs TRBV7-9 and TRBJ2-3; TRBD2 matches at 11 bases. The CDR3 sequence is 16 residues long. Germline CDR1 SEHNR, CDR2 FQNEAQ (reference sequence). Unmatched junction bases numbered 7, after V lost 3 bases and J lost 5 bases. The CDR3 DNA sequence: TGTGCCAGCAGCTTCCAACTAGCGGGAGATGGAGATACGCAGTATTTT. It specifies CASSFQLAGDGDTQYF.